This T cell receptor beta chain was identified in a study of shared clonotypes between healthy human individuals. Overall study findings and caveats: Only blood was sampled; tissue repertoires likely differ.

On this clone itself: Its matching antigen is unknown.

Trimming removed 5 bases from V and 10 bases from J, with 21 bases in between. Germline values: CDR1 SGHTA, CDR2 FQGNSA. The CDR3 has 15 residues. The method was immunoSEQ multiplex PCR; TCRdb's version includes in-frame clones alone and lacks a portion of them. The sample includes roughly 1.4 million clones, around 98.5% of them seen just once. It was into CD45RA+ naive and CD45RA-negative memory subsets that the CD4+ cells were split. Sequencing was done on a sample of naive CD4+ T cells sorted from blood. Sample subset: CD45RA+ positively selected. This clonotype was sampled from a man aged 30 to 45 in good health. The chain is built from TRBV7-2 and TRBJ1-5, with D maybe TRBD1 (5 bases). The CDR3 DNA follows: TGTGCCAGCAGCAACGACGGGACCATGGTGAATCCCCAGCATTTT. This encodes CASSNDGTMVNPQHF.